Presented here are 4 T cell receptor beta chains from one specimen sequenced in a study of T cell repertoires and HLA-DP antigens. These TCRs' antigens remain unknown. Profiling relied on immunoSEQ multiplex PCR, and the TCRdb table lists in-frame clones only, not all of them. The repertoire holds roughly 110,000 clones, with nearly 95% as singletons. Sequencing was done on a sample of CD4+ T cells from PBMCs. Receptors were obtained from a woman aged 18-29 years in good health and CMV-seronegative.

V gene TRBV5-5 combines with J gene TRBJ1-1, with a possible D match to TRBD1 (5 bases). The V gene lost 4 bases and the J gene lost 1 base, with 8 bases spanning the gap. The CDR3 spans 13 residues. CDR1 is SGHKS and CDR2 is YYEKEE in the germline V gene (reference sequence). CDR3 DNA sequence: TGTGCCAGCAGCCGGACATGGAACACTGAAGCTTTCTTT. It codes for CASSRTWNTEAFF.

Only a few counts were recorded for this clone. The chain carries TRBV11-1 and TRBJ2-3; 7 positions agree with TRBD1. V shed 1 base and J 4 bases; nucleotides not matched to a gene: 8. Germline assignment: CDR1 SGHAT and CDR2 FQDESV (reference sequence). This CDR3 is 16 amino acids long. CDR3 region: CASSLGRTGFPDTQYF. The CDR3 DNA reads TGTGCCAGCAGCTTAGGGAGGACAGGTTTTCCAGATACGCAGTATTTT.

The chain links TRBV7-2 to TRBJ2-4; possible D gene TRBD2, 5 bases. CDR1 is SGHTA and CDR2 is FQGNSA in the germline V gene. The germline V and J ends were trimmed by 5 bases and 0 bases, with 20 bases remaining between them. This CDR3 is built from 18 residues. The CDR3 DNA reads TGTGCCAGCAGCCGAAACCTGGACGGAGGTATAGCCAAAAACATTCAGTACTTC. Protein product: CASSRNLDGGIAKNIQYF.

This chain joins TRBV5-1 and TRBJ2-3, with D perhaps TRBD1 (6 bases). The CDR3 spans 16 residues. Germline lookup yields CDR1 SGHRS and CDR2 YFSETQ. Trimming left V 7 bases short and J 2 bases short, with 20 bases between. The CDR3 spells CASDILSTGSTDTQYF. DNA for the CDR3: TGCGCCAGCGACATCCTATCGACAGGATCCACAGATACGCAGTATTTT.